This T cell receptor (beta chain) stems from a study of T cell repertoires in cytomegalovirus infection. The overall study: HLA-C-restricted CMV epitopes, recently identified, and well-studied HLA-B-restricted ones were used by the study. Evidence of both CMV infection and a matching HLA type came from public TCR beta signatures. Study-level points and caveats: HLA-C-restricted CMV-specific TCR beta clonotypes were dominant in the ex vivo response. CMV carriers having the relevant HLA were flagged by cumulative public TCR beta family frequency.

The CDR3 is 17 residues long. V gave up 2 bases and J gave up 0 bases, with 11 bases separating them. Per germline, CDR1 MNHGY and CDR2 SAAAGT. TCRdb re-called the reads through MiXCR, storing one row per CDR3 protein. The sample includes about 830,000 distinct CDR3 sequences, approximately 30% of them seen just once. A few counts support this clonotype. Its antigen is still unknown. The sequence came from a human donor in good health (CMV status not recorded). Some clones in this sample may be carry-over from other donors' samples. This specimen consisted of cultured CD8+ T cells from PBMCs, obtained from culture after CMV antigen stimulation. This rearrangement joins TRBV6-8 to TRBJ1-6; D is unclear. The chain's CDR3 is CASSYNPGASYNSPLHF. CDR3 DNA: TGTGCCAGCAGTTACAACCCGGGTGCCTCCTATAATTCACCCCTCCACTTT.